This T cell receptor beta chain originates from a study of T cell repertoires in cytomegalovirus infection. Only a few counts were recorded for this clonotype. Germline assignment: CDR1 MNHNS and CDR2 SASEGT. Trimming removed 1 base from V and 2 bases from J, with 12 bases in between. This CDR3 is 15 amino acids long. TCRdb re-called the reads with MiXCR, one entry per CDR3 protein. The sample holds about 600,000 distinct CDR3 sequences; approximately 25% are singletons and the top ten take approximately 8%. The specimen sequenced was CD8+ T cells from PBMCs. The origin of this receptor is a human donor in good health (CMV status not recorded). Some clones in this sample may be carry-over from other donors' samples. The chain has TRBV6-1 and TRBJ2-7, with D perhaps assigned TRBD1 or TRBD2 (5 bases each). CDR3 bases: TGTGCCAGCAGTGAAGATGGGGGTTCCGCCTACGAGCAGTACGTC. Translating it yields CASSEDGGSAYEQYV.